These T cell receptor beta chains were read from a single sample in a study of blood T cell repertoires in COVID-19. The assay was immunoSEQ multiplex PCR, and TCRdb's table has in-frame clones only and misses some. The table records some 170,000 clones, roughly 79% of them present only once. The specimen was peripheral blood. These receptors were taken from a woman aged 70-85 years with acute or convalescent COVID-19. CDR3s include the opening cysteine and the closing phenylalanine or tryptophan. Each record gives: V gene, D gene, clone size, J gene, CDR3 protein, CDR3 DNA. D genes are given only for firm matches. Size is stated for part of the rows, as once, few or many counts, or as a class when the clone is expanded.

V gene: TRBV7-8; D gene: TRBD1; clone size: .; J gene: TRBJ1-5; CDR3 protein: CASSRDSLNQPQHF; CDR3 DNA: TGTGCCAGCAGCCGGGACAGCCTCAATCAGCCCCAGCATTTT
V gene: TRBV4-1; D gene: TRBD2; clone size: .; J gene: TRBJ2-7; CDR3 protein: CASSQEGLVKQYF; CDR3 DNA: TGCGCCAGCAGCCAAGAGGGACTAGTAAAGCAGTACTTC
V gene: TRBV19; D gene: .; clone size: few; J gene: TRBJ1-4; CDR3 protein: CASSITGREKLFF; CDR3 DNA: TGTGCCAGTAGTATAACAGGGCGCGAAAAACTGTTTTTT
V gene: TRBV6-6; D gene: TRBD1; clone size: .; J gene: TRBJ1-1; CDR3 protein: CASSYDYRGVNTEAFF; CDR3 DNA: TGTGCCAGCAGTTACGATTACAGGGGGGTGAACACTGAAGCTTTCTTT
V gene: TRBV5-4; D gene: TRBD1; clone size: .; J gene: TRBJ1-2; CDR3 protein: CASSLEGLQGARYGYTF; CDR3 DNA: TGTGCCAGCAGCTTGGAAGGACTCCAGGGGGCCCGGTATGGCTACACCTTC
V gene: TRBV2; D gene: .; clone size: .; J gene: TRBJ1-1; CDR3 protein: CASSGEGLWTEAFF; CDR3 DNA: TGTGCCAGCAGTGGGGAGGGATTGTGGACTGAAGCTTTCTTT
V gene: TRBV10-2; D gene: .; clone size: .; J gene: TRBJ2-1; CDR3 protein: CASSEYLGSEQFF; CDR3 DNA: TGCGCCAGCAGCGAATACCTAGGGAGTGAGCAGTTCTTC
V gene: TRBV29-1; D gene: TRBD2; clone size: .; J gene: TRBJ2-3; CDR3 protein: CSAGLGGGKADTQYF; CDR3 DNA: TGCAGCGCGGGCTTAGGCGGGGGTAAAGCAGATACGCAGTATTTT
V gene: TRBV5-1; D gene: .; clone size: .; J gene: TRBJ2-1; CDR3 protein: CASSLGGDNEQFF; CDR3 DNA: TGCGCCAGCAGCTTGGGAGGCGACAATGAGCAGTTCTTC
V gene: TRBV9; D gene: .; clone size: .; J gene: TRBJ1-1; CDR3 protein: CASSVIWGPTEAFF; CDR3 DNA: TGTGCCAGCAGCGTCATTTGGGGGCCAACTGAAGCTTTCTTT
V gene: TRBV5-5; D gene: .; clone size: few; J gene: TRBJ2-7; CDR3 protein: CASSLYRGLSYEQYF; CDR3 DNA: TGTGCCAGCAGCCTCTACCGGGGACTCTCCTACGAGCAGTACTTC
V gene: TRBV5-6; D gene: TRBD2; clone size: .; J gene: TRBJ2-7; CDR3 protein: CASSRLAGTEQYF; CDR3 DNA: TGTGCCAGCAGCAGGCTAGCGGGAACCGAGCAGTACTTC
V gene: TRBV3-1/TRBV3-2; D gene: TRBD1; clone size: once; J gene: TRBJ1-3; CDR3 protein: CASSPGQAISGNTIYF; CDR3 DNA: TGTGCCAGCTCGCCGGGACAGGCTATCTCTGGAAACACCATATATTTT
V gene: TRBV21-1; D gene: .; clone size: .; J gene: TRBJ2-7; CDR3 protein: CASSIHSEQYF; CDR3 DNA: TGTGCCAGCAGCATCCACAGCGAGCAGTACTTC
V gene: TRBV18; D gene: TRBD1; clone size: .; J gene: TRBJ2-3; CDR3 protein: CASSGGTGTERTDTQYF; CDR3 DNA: TGTGCCAGCTCAGGCGGAACCGGGACAGAAAGGACAGATACGCAGTATTTT
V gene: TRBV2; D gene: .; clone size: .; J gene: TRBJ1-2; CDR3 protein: CASKEQLNYGYTF; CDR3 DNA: TGTGCCAGCAAAGAACAGCTTAACTATGGCTACACCTTC
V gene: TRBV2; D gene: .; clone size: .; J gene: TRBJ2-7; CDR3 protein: CASSVQGSYEQYF; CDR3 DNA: TGTGCCAGCAGTGTCCAGGGGTCCTACGAGCAGTACTTC
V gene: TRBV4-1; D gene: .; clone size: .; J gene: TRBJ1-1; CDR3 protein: CASSQDLVSEAFF; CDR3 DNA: TGCGCCAGCAGCCAAGATCTTGTGAGTGAAGCTTTCTTT
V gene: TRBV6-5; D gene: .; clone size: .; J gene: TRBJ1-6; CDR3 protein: CASTVRGYSPLHF; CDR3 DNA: TGTGCCAGCACCGTGAGGGGGTATTCACCCCTCCACTTT
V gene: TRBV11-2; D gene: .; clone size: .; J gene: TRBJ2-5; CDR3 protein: CASSLDGGRETQYF; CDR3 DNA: TGTGCCAGCAGCTTAGATGGGGGGAGGGAGACCCAGTACTTC
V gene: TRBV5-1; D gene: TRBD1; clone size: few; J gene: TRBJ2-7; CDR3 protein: CASSWTGGSYEQYF; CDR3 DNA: TGCGCCAGCAGCTGGACAGGGGGCAGCTACGAGCAGTACTTC
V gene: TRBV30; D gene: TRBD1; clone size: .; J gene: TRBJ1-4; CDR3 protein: CAWSVQGAWEKLFF; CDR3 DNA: TGTGCCTGGAGTGTACAGGGGGCGTGGGAAAAACTGTTTTTT
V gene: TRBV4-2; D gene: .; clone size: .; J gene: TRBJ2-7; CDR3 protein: CASSQGVADKLYEQYF; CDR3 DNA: TGTGCCAGCAGCCAAGGGGTAGCGGACAAGCTTTACGAGCAGTACTTC
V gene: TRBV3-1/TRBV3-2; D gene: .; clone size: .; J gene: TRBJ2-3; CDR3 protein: CASSQDVPFDTQYF; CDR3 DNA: TGTGCCAGCAGCCAAGACGTTCCTTTCGATACGCAGTATTTT
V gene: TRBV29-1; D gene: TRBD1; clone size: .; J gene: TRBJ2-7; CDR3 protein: CSVTAGTGYLNEQYF; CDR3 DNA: TGCAGCGTTACCGCCGGGACAGGTTACTTAAACGAGCAGTACTTC
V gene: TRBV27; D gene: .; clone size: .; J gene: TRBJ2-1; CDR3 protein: CASSRAPGGEQFF; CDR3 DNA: TGTGCCAGCAGTCGAGCCCCCGGTGGTGAGCAGTTCTTC
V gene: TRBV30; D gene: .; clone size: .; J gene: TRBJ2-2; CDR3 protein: CAWSTGTGAGELFF; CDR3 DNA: TGTGCCTGGAGCACCGGCACGGGGGCCGGGGAGCTGTTTTTT
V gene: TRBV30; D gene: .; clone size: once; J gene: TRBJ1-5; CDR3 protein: CAWSAQGSQPQHF; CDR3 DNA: TGTGCCTGGAGTGCTCAGGGTAGTCAGCCCCAGCATTTT
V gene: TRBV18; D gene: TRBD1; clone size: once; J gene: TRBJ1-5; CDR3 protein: CASSPKWDSLMGQPQHF; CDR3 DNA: TGTGCCAGCTCACCGAAATGGGACAGCTTAATGGGGCAGCCCCAGCATTTT
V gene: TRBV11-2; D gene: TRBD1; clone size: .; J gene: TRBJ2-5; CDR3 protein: CASSQTGDFQETQYF; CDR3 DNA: TGTGCCAGCAGCCAAACAGGGGATTTCCAAGAGACCCAGTACTTC
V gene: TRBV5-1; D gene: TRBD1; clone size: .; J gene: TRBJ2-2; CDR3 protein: CASTIQGTGELFF; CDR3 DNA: TGCGCCAGCACAATACAGGGGACCGGGGAGCTGTTTTTT
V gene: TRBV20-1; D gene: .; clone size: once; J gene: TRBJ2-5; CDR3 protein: CSAEYQETQYF; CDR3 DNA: TGCAGTGCGGAGTACCAAGAGACCCAGTACTTC
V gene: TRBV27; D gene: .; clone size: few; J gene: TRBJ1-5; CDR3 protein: CASSSLGGGDQPQHF; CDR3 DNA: TGTGCCAGCAGTTCCTTGGGGGGAGGGGATCAGCCCCAGCATTTT
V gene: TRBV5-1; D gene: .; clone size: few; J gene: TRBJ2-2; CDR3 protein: CASSLDRINTGELFF; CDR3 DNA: TGCGCCAGCAGCTTGGACAGAATTAACACCGGGGAGCTGTTTTTT
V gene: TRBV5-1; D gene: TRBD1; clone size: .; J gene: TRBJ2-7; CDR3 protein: CASSLDGTVYEQYF; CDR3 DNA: TGCGCCAGCAGCTTGGATGGGACAGTCTACGAGCAGTACTTC
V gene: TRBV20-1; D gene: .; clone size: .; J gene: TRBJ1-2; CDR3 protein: CSAYSYGYTF; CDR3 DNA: TGCAGTGCTTACAGCTATGGCTACACCTTC
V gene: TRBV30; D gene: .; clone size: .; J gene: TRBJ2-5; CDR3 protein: CAWTPTVQGNVETQYF; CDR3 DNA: TGTGCCTGGACCCCAACGGTACAGGGTAATGTAGAGACCCAGTACTTC
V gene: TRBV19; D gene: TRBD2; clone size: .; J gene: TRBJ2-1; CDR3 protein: CASSWTSGEDNEQFF; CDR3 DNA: TGTGCCAGTAGTTGGACTAGCGGGGAGGACAATGAGCAGTTCTTC
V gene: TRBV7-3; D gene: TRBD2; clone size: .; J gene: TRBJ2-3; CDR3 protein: CASSLAGASDTQYF; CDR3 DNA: TGTGCCAGCAGCTTAGCGGGAGCGTCAGATACGCAGTATTTT
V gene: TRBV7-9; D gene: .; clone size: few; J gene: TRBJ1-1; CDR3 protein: CASSLAGGMNTEAFF; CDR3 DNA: TGTGCCAGCAGCTTAGCGGGGGGTATGAACACTGAAGCTTTCTTT
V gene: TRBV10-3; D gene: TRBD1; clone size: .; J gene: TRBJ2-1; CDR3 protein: CAISERGTGSGNEQFF; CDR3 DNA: TGTGCCATCAGTGAAAGGGGGACAGGGAGTGGCAATGAGCAGTTCTTC
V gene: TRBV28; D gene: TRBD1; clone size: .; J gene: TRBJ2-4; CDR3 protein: CASSSLQGAWIQYF; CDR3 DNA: TGTGCCAGCAGTTCACTGCAGGGGGCCTGGATTCAGTACTTC
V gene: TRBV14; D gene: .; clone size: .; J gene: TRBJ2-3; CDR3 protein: CASSHNTGTTSTDTQYF; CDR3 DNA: TGTGCCAGCAGCCACAACACCGGGACAACTAGCACAGATACGCAGTATTTT
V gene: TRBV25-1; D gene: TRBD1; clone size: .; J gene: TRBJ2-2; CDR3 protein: CASSTGGHGELFF; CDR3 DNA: TGTGCCAGCAGTACAGGGGGCCACGGGGAGCTGTTTTTT
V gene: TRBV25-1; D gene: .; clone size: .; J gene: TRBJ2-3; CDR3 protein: CASSKGLSDDLSQYF; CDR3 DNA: TGTGCCAGCAGTAAGGGGCTGAGTGATGACCTTTCGCAGTATTTT
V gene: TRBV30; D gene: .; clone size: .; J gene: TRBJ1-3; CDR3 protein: CAWSGGLVDTIYF; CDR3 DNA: TGTGCCTGGAGTGGTGGACTGGTAGACACCATATATTTT
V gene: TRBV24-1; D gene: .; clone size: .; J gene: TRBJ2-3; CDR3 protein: CATEGARETTDTQYF; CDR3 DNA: TGTGCCACCGAGGGGGCCCGGGAGACCACAGATACGCAGTATTTT